This T cell receptor beta chain was sequenced for a study of cytomegalovirus exposure and HLA in healthy donors. Broader study findings: A later analysis showed that HLA-associated TCR beta chains had undergone more clonal expansion than equally common others.

As to this clone: What it binds is unknown.

Amplification used 60 Vbeta primers and 13 Jbeta primers. The assay was immunoSEQ multiplex PCR, and TCRdb's table has in-frame clones only and misses some. The sample has around 92,000 clones, 65% to 75% seen once. Looked up from germline, CDR1 is LGHNA and CDR2 is YNFKEQ. Trimming removed 4 bases at V and 1 base at J, with 11 bases between. The CDR3 spans 14 residues. The sequence derives from a woman aged 70-85 years in good health and CMV-seropositive. Sequencing was performed on PBMCs. V and J are TRBV4-2 and TRBJ2-7, with a tentative D call TRBD2 (5 bases). The CDR3 spells CASSRGKPSYEQYF. Written as DNA, the CDR3 is TGTGCCAGCAGCCGAGGGAAGCCGTCCTACGAGCAGTACTTC.